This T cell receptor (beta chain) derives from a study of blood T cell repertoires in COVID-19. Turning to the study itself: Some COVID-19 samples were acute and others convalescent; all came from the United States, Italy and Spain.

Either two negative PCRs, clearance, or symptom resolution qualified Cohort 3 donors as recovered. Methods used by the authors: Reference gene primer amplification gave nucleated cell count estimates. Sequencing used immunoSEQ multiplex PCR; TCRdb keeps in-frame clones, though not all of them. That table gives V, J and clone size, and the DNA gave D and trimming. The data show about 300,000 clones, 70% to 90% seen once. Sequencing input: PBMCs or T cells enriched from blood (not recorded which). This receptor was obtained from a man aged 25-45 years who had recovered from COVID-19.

The CDR3 loop reads CASSESSGGADEQFF. The CDR3 region has the DNA TGCGCCAGCAGTGAATCTAGCGGGGGGGCCGATGAGCAGTTCTTC. The chain recombines TRBV10-1 with TRBJ2-1; the match to TRBD2 covers 12 bases. This CDR3 is built from 15 residues. V dropped 3 bases and J dropped 8; count of bases not matched to a gene: 5. In germline, CDR1 is WNHNN, CDR2 SYGVQD (reference sequence).